These T cell receptor beta chains were read from a single sample in a study of blood T cells in healthy people across ages. Using its own MiXCR run on the 5' RACE reads, TCRdb lists one record per CDR3 protein. This sample has 450,000 to 600,000 distinct CDR3 sequences, with 25% to 35% found just once. In addition, the sample was reused for a study of T cells of mothers and their children.

Material for sequencing was blood. The source is a boy younger than 10 in good health. The CDR3 runs from the conserved cysteine through the conserved F or W. D genes are given only for firm matches. Clone sizes are given selectively: once, few, many, or a class where the clone is expanded.

TRBJ2-7	.	TRBD2	TRBV12-3/TRBV12-4	CASSLALSGRAYEQYF	TGTGCCAGCAGTTTAGCGCTTAGCGGGAGGGCCTACGAGCAGTACTTC
TRBJ2-5	.	TRBD1	TRBV5-5	CASSSTPGQRSETQYF	TGTGCCAGCAGCTCGACACCGGGACAGAGATCGGAGACCCAGTACTTC
TRBJ2-2	.	TRBD2	TRBV7-2	CASRGLGAGGRTRELFF	TGTGCCAGCAGAGGCCTGGGGGCGGGAGGCCGCACCAGGGAGCTGTTTTTT
TRBJ1-4	few	TRBD1	TRBV12-3/TRBV12-4	CASSPLGQGANEKLFF	TGTGCCAGCAGTCCTTTGGGACAGGGAGCTAATGAAAAACTGTTTTTT
TRBJ2-1	many	TRBD2	TRBV29-1	CSVDGTSGSNNEQFF	TGCAGCGTTGACGGGACTAGCGGGAGTAATAATGAGCAGTTCTTC
TRBJ2-1	few	TRBD1	TRBV7-2	CASSSRTGSYNEQFF	TGTGCCAGCAGCTCCAGGACAGGCTCCTACAATGAGCAGTTCTTC
TRBJ2-5	few	TRBD2	TRBV11-2	CASSLDPRTSADQETQYF	TGTGCCAGCAGCTTAGACCCCCGGACTAGCGCCGATCAAGAGACCCAGTACTTC
TRBJ2-1	.	.	TRBV20-1	CSAREGGGELNEQFF	TGCAGTGCTAGAGAAGGTGGGGGTGAACTAAATGAGCAGTTCTTC
TRBJ2-5	.	.	TRBV20-1	CSARDAQETQYF	TGCAGTGCTAGAGACGCCCAAGAGACCCAGTACTTC
TRBJ2-4	.	.	TRBV6-2/TRBV6-3	CASSYDPFGNIQYF	TGTGCCAGCAGTTACGACCCCTTCGGAAACATTCAGTACTTC
TRBJ2-2	once	TRBD1	TRBV6-2/TRBV6-3	CASSHRGLAGELFF	TGTGCCAGCAGCCACAGGGGGCTCGCCGGGGAGCTGTTTTTT
TRBJ1-2	.	TRBD1	TRBV24-1	CATSDFPSSTGSYGYTF	TGTGCCACCAGTGATTTCCCTTCATCGACAGGGTCCTATGGCTACACCTTC
TRBJ1-2	.	.	TRBV12-3/TRBV12-4	CASSPPGARGYTF	TGTGCCAGCAGTCCCCCGGGGGCGCGAGGCTACACCTTC
TRBJ2-5	.	TRBD2	TRBV6-1	CASSRGTSGGKYQETQYF	TGTGCCAGCAGCCGCGGGACTAGCGGGGGAAAGTACCAAGAGACCCAGTACTTC
TRBJ2-7	.	.	TRBV4-3	CASSQDQASPSYEQYF	TGCGCCAGCAGCCAAGATCAGGCTAGCCCCTCCTACGAGCAGTACTTC
TRBJ2-5	many	TRBD2	TRBV7-8	CASSFLAGVGETQYF	TGTGCCAGCAGCTTTCTAGCGGGAGTGGGAGAGACCCAGTACTTC
TRBJ2-3	few	.	TRBV20-1	CSTPLRGGFSTDTQYF	TGCAGTACCCCTTTGAGAGGAGGGTTTAGCACAGATACGCAGTATTTT
TRBJ2-5	.	.	TRBV11-2	CASSLVPNSQETQYF	TGTGCCAGCAGCTTAGTTCCAAATTCTCAAGAGACCCAGTACTTC
TRBJ2-1	.	.	TRBV6-2/TRBV6-3	CASSSASETNEQFF	TGTGCCAGCAGTTCCGCATCCGAAACAAATGAGCAGTTCTTC
TRBJ2-2	.	.	TRBV5-1	CASRGAAANTGELFF	TGCGCCAGCAGGGGAGCTGCCGCGAACACCGGGGAGCTGTTTTTT
TRBJ2-3	.	TRBD2	TRBV15	CATSRATSSLTDTQYF	TGTGCCACCAGCAGAGCGACTAGCTCTCTCACAGATACGCAGTATTTT
TRBJ2-2	.	TRBD2	TRBV4-3	CASSPGGLAGTNTGELFF	TGCGCCAGCAGCCCCGGTGGGCTAGCGGGAACGAACACCGGGGAGCTGTTTTTT
TRBJ1-1	few	TRBD1	TRBV12-3/TRBV12-4	CASGFEGRPGQGEVNTEAFF	TGTGCCAGCGGGTTTGAAGGAAGACCGGGACAGGGGGAGGTGAACACTGAAGCTTTCTTT
TRBJ2-5	few	TRBD2	TRBV7-9	CASSTLAGVRETQYF	TGTGCCAGCAGCACACTAGCGGGAGTCCGGGAGACCCAGTACTTC
TRBJ2-1	.	TRBD1	TRBV3-1	CASSQGGTGGGEQFF	TGTGCCAGCAGCCAAGGAGGGACAGGGGGCGGGGAGCAGTTCTTC
TRBJ2-3	.	TRBD1	TRBV5-5	CASSSPLRGPTDTQYF	TGTGCCAGCAGCTCTCCCCTTAGGGGGCCCACAGATACGCAGTATTTT
TRBJ2-5	.	TRBD2	TRBV2	CASGEGLETQYF	TGTGCCAGCGGGGAGGGGTTAGAGACCCAGTACTTC
TRBJ1-2	many	TRBD1	TRBV28	CASSEGQGGYTF	TGTGCCAGCAGTGAGGGACAGGGTGGCTACACCTTC
TRBJ1-2	few	TRBD1	TRBV9	CASSVDDRGYGYTF	TGTGCCAGCAGCGTAGATGACAGGGGGTATGGCTACACCTTC
TRBJ1-4	.	.	TRBV5-1	CASSFEGRREKLFF	TGCGCCAGCAGCTTCGAAGGGCGGAGGGAAAAACTGTTTTTT
TRBJ2-7	.	TRBD2	TRBV7-2	CASSSLGLAGTYEQYF	TGTGCCAGCAGCTCCCTCGGACTAGCGGGGACCTACGAGCAGTACTTC
TRBJ1-1	.	TRBD1	TRBV5-4	CASSTWDRANTEAFF	TGTGCCAGCAGCACCTGGGACAGGGCAAACACTGAAGCTTTCTTT
TRBJ2-2	.	.	TRBV6-5	CASSYSNRFPPELFF	TGTGCCAGCAGTTACTCGAACAGATTCCCCCCTGAGCTGTTTTTT
TRBJ2-7	.	TRBD2	TRBV27	CASSLSGLAKYEQYF	TGTGCCAGCAGTTTATCGGGACTAGCGAAATACGAGCAGTACTTC
TRBJ1-2	.	.	TRBV2	CASKRDPLVGYTF	TGTGCCAGCAAGCGCGACCCACTAGTTGGCTACACCTTC
TRBJ2-7	few	.	TRBV6-2/TRBV6-3	CASSYGSRSYEQYF	TGTGCCAGCAGTTACGGTAGTAGATCCTACGAGCAGTACTTC
TRBJ1-1	.	.	TRBV20-1	CSAREPGRNTEAFF	TGCAGTGCTAGAGAACCCGGTAGGAACACTGAAGCTTTCTTT
TRBJ2-1	.	.	TRBV2	CASDVGADNEQFF	TGTGCCAGCGATGTGGGGGCGGACAATGAGCAGTTCTTC
TRBJ1-4	.	TRBD1	TRBV7-9	CASSSGSGTGVSSAEKLFF	TGTGCCAGCAGCTCTGGATCCGGGACAGGGGTATCCTCGGCCGAAAAACTGTTTTTT
TRBJ1-1	few	TRBD1	TRBV12-3/TRBV12-4	CASRGTEGTEAFF	TGTGCCAGCAGGGGGACAGAGGGCACTGAAGCTTTCTTT
TRBJ2-5	many	.	TRBV29-1	CSMGVWETQYF	TGCAGCATGGGGGTTTGGGAGACCCAGTACTTC
TRBJ2-1	few	TRBD2	TRBV15	CATSSDTGLAGGNEQFF	TGTGCCACCAGCTCCGATACTGGACTAGCGGGAGGGAATGAGCAGTTCTTC
TRBJ2-4	.	TRBD2	TRBV6-6	CASTGERELLKNIQYF	TGTGCCAGCACAGGAGAGCGGGAGTTATTAAAAAACATTCAGTACTTC
TRBJ1-3	few	.	TRBV13	CASSLGLVSGNTIYF	TGTGCCAGCAGCTTAGGACTGGTCTCTGGAAACACCATATATTTT
TRBJ2-7	few	.	TRBV11-3	CASSAVYESTLAEQYF	TGTGCCAGCAGCGCGGTGTACGAGTCCACACTAGCCGAGCAGTACTTC
TRBJ2-3	.	TRBD2	TRBV12-3/TRBV12-4	CASSPPGLNTQYF	TGTGCCAGCAGTCCGCCGGGACTAAATACGCAGTATTTT
TRBJ1-2	.	TRBD1	TRBV6-2/TRBV6-3	CASNRTPDRNYGYTF	TGTGCCAGCAACCGTACTCCGGACAGGAACTATGGCTACACCTTC
TRBJ1-1	.	.	TRBV29-1	CSVRGLKNTEAFF	TGCAGCGTGCGGGGCCTGAAGAACACTGAAGCTTTCTTT
TRBJ2-1	few	.	TRBV7-2	CASSLGRSGEQFF	TGTGCCAGCAGCTTAGGACGGTCCGGGGAGCAGTTCTTC
TRBJ2-1	few	.	TRBV11-2	CASSLDSPAGLLSYNEQFF	TGTGCCAGCAGCTTAGACTCCCCAGCGGGCCTGTTATCCTACAATGAGCAGTTCTTC
TRBJ2-3	.	.	TRBV2	CASSEENTQYF	TGTGCCAGCAGTGAAGAAAATACGCAGTATTTT
TRBJ2-5	.	TRBD2	TRBV11-2	CASSRSSGGLWEPQTQYF	TGTGCCAGCAGCCGGTCTAGCGGGGGCCTATGGGAGCCACAGACCCAGTACTTC